This is a list of T cell receptor beta chains from one sample in a study of blood T cell repertoires in COVID-19. Measured with immunoSEQ multiplex PCR; TCRdb has only the in-frame clones, and not every one. The table records 95,000 to 110,000 clones, about nine tenths of them present only once. Material: peripheral blood. Receptor source: a man in his fifties with acute or convalescent COVID-19. CDR3s include the opening cysteine and the closing phenylalanine or tryptophan. The listing skips clone size in some rows; elsewhere it reads once, few, many or a size class.

>TRBV29-1|TRBJ2-7|NA
CSVEGADGSYEQYF
>TRBV5-1|TRBJ2-7|NA
CASSNEQGYEQYF
>TRBV5-1|TRBJ2-7|few
CASTVDRPHEQYF
>TRBV15|TRBJ2-1|NA
CATSSPGLAGGQQFF
>TRBV19|TRBJ1-5|NA
CASSIEPGGNQPQHF
>TRBV20-1|TRBJ2-7|NA
CSASSPSYEQYF
>TRBV5-1|TRBJ2-3|NA
CASSLTAGGTDTQYF
>TRBV3-1/TRBV3-2|TRBJ1-6|NA
CASSQLRGSPLHF
>TRBV7-2|TRBJ1-6|NA
CASSSNSPLHF
>TRBV5-1|TRBJ1-1|NA
CASRAGQGAQIYEAFF
>TRBV5-1|TRBJ2-1|NA
CASSPRSAGNSYNEQFF
>TRBV21-1|TRBJ2-1|NA
CACTTGGSYNEQFF
>TRBV9|TRBJ2-5|NA
CASSLGGAGEVQETQYF
>TRBV7-6|TRBJ1-5|NA
CASSLGAETQTSRYSNQPQHF
>TRBV7-8|TRBJ1-6|NA
CASSLVGLNNSPLHF
>TRBV4-1|TRBJ1-5|NA
CASSQGDGGGNQPQHF
>TRBV6-5|TRBJ2-2|NA
CASTQTGTSTGELFF
>TRBV19|TRBJ2-5|NA
CASSIKGGTGGETQYF
>TRBV6-2/TRBV6-3|TRBJ2-1|once
CASSLRTSGSYNEQFF
>TRBV5-1|TRBJ1-2|NA
CASNPGQGSYGYTF
>TRBV5-1|TRBJ1-2|NA
CASSAGDTRGNYGYTF
>TRBV4-1|TRBJ1-5|NA
CASSGQTGVGSNQPQHF
>TRBV4-2|TRBJ2-7|NA
CASSQGLAGGPGEQYF
>TRBV7-9|TRBJ1-1|NA
CASSLVRGPVEAFF
>TRBV11-2|TRBJ2-3|NA
CASSLEGTGVDTQYF
>TRBV19|TRBJ2-7|NA
CASSTRDSEYYEQYF
>TRBV19|TRBJ1-2|NA
CASSSTGYPGGYTF
>TRBV30|TRBJ2-5|NA
CAWSGLAGGETQYF
>TRBV10-1|TRBJ2-1|NA
CASSAPGLAGMNEQFF
>TRBV28|TRBJ1-5|NA
CASSFPTLERNQPQHF
>TRBV24-1|TRBJ2-7|NA
CATSDYVRVVRNEQYF
>TRBV11-3|TRBJ2-1|NA
CASSLSGWLAGGPGDEQFF
>TRBV10-3|TRBJ2-4|NA
CAIRAPDRENIQYF
>TRBV7-9|TRBJ2-5|NA
CASSLPLDGEETQYF
>TRBV2|TRBJ2-5|NA
CASQNRVLDETQYF
>TRBV2|TRBJ1-2|NA
CASSEAGQGDGYTF
>TRBV2|TRBJ2-1|NA
CASSGTALWTEQFF
>TRBV6-2/TRBV6-3|TRBJ2-1|NA
CASSYPGTGASEQFF
>TRBV9|TRBJ2-6|NA
CASSPRDRSDGANVLTF
>TRBV19|TRBJ2-3|NA
CASSSGYTDTQYF
>TRBV6-4|TRBJ1-4|NA
CASSVAFGEKLFF
>TRBV27|TRBJ1-2|once
CASSSSEDRVRGYTF
>TRBV6-5|TRBJ2-7|once
CASTSGQLGSEQYF
>TRBV5-1|TRBJ2-6|NA
CASSSAGQASGANVLTF
>TRBV3-1/TRBV3-2|TRBJ2-7|few
CASSNTGTGNEQYF
>TRBV19|TRBJ1-6|once
CASNGTPDSPLHF
>TRBV5-6|TRBJ2-5|NA
CASSLGQGETQYF
>TRBV19|TRBJ2-7|few
CASSIGQGVTSYEQYF
>TRBV7-9|TRBJ2-3|once
CASRPGQGALTDTQYF
>TRBV28|TRBJ2-3|NA
CASSLSSGRRTQYF
>TRBV2|TRBJ1-4|NA
CASGGTSDNEKLFF